The rows below give T cell receptor beta chains drawn from one sample of a study of technical replicates of blood from several donors. The table came from immunoSEQ multiplex PCR; TCRdb's copy has only in-frame clones and leaves some out. The sample holds about 66,000 clones, 88% seen once. Sequenced material: PBMCs. Receptor source: a human donor in good health. Some clones in this sample may be carry-over from other donors' samples. Both conserved end residues are part of each CDR3. The D gene is left open where the match is weak. The listing skips clone size in some rows; elsewhere it reads once, few, many or a size class.

>few|TRBJ1-6|TRBD1|14|TRBV6-5
TGTGCCAGCCAGGGATCGACAGGGCGATCACCCCTCCACTTT
CASQGSTGRSPLHF
>-|TRBJ2-5|TRBD2|16|TRBV19
TGTGCCAGCGCCCATGGAAGCGGGACCCTTCGGGAGACCCAGTACTTC
CASAHGSGTLRETQYF
>once|TRBJ2-7|TRBD2|14|TRBV7-2
TGTGCCAGCACCTACTCCGCGGGGGACTACGAGCAGTACTTC
CASTYSAGDYEQYF
>-|TRBJ2-7|TRBD2|14|TRBV9
TGTGCCAGCAGCGACAAGCGGGAGGGCCCCGAGCAGTACTTC
CASSDKREGPEQYF
>-|TRBJ1-3|TRBD1|14|TRBV6-6
TGTGCCAGCAGTAACGGGGACAGTCGGAACACCATATATTTT
CASSNGDSRNTIYF
>-|TRBJ1-6|-|16|TRBV7-9
TGTGCCAGCAGCACAACGTCCTGGGCAACGAATTCACCCCTCCACTTT
CASSTTSWATNSPLHF
>-|TRBJ2-1|-|12|TRBV6-6
TGTGCCAGCAGTTACTCGAGCAATGAGCAGTTCTTC
CASSYSSNEQFF
>-|TRBJ1-3|-|15|TRBV7-9
TGTGCCAGCAGCGAGGGACTGCTATCTGGAAACACCATATATTTT
CASSEGLLSGNTIYF
>-|TRBJ2-2|-|15|TRBV9
TGTGCCAGCAGCGTAATGGGGGCTGGGACCGGGGAGCTGTTTTTT
CASSVMGAGTGELFF
>once|TRBJ2-2|-|14|TRBV5-1
TGCGCCAGCTTACGGGGGATCGACACCGGGGAGCTGTTTTTT
CASLRGIDTGELFF
>-|TRBJ2-1|-|14|TRBV5-1
TGCGCCAGCAGCTTGTCTGGGGGGTTCAATGAGCAGTTCTTC
CASSLSGGFNEQFF
>-|TRBJ1-3|-|14|TRBV21-1
TGTGCCAGCAGCAATAGTCCGAGAGGAAACACCATATATTTT
CASSNSPRGNTIYF
>-|TRBJ2-7|-|11|TRBV20-1
TGCAGTGCTAATAGCGCCTACGAGCAGTACTTC
CSANSAYEQYF
>-|TRBJ2-1|TRBD2|15|TRBV6-5
TGTGCCAGCAAACCAGCGGGGGGACCTTACAATGAGCAGTTCTTC
CASKPAGGPYNEQFF
>-|TRBJ1-2|-|15|TRBV9
TGTGCCAGCTCCCCTGGACCAGGGGCTAACTATGGCTACACCTTC
CASSPGPGANYGYTF
>-|TRBJ2-5|TRBD2|15|TRBV7-2
TGTGCCAGCAGCGATTTGGGGGGGAATTGGGAGACCCAGTACTTC
CASSDLGGNWETQYF
>-|TRBJ2-1|TRBD2|12|TRBV11-2
TGTGCCAGCAGCACTAGCGGGAGCGGGCAGTTCTTC
CASSTSGSGQFF
>-|TRBJ1-2|-|12|TRBV29-1
TGCAGCGTTATACAGGGTAACTATGGCTACACCTTC
CSVIQGNYGYTF
>-|TRBJ2-2|TRBD2|15|TRBV4-3
TGCGCCAGCAGCCAACACGGACTAGCCCCCGGGGAGCTGTTTTTT
CASSQHGLAPGELFF
>-|TRBJ1-3|TRBD1|15|TRBV4-3
TGCGCCAGCAGCCAAGATAGGGGGCTTGGAAACACCATATATTTT
CASSQDRGLGNTIYF
>few|TRBJ1-2|TRBD1|15|TRBV4-2
TGTGCCAGCAGCCAAGGGGAAGGGGGCAGTTATGGCTACACCTTC
CASSQGEGGSYGYTF
>few|TRBJ2-7|TRBD1|15|TRBV5-4
TGTGCCAGCAGCTTGGGTGGGACAGGTTCCTACGAGCAGTACTTC
CASSLGGTGSYEQYF
>once|TRBJ2-7|TRBD1|15|TRBV7-9
TGTGCCAGCAGCGGCCCGGGACAGGGGGCGAGAGAGCAGTACTTC
CASSGPGQGAREQYF
>-|TRBJ2-7|TRBD1|14|TRBV7-9
TGTGCCAGCAGCTTGGGACAGGGGGACTACGAGCAGTACTTC
CASSLGQGDYEQYF
>-|TRBJ2-7|-|15|TRBV7-2
TGTGCCAGCAGCCATAGACTAGGGAGCTCCTACGAGCAGTACTTC
CASSHRLGSSYEQYF
>-|TRBJ2-1|TRBD2|14|TRBV6-6
TGTGCCAGCAGCGGTAGCGGGTACTACAATGAGCAGTTCTTC
CASSGSGYYNEQFF
>-|TRBJ2-5|-|13|TRBV7-8
TGTGCCAGCAGCTGGAGGGGAGAGGAGACCCAGTACTTC
CASSWRGEETQYF
>once|TRBJ1-1|-|15|TRBV4-1
TGCGCCAGCAGCCAAGCAGGGTTGGGGAACACTGAAGCTTTCTTT
CASSQAGLGNTEAFF
>-|TRBJ2-7|-|17|TRBV5-6
TGTGCCAGCAGCTTGGGATGGACAGAAACAACGGTCTACGAGCAGTACTTC
CASSLGWTETTVYEQYF